One and the same sample provided the 29 T cell receptor beta chains below, sequenced in a study of T cell responses to AZD1222 COVID-19 vaccine. The assay was immunoSEQ multiplex PCR, and TCRdb's table has in-frame clones only and misses some. Here the sample spans more than 95,000 clones, around 83% being singletons. The sample consisted of peripheral blood, taken 28 days after the second AZD1222 dose. The origin of the receptors is an adult who received the AZD1222 COVID-19 vaccine.

The chain is built from TRBV7-9 and TRBJ1-2; TRBD1 is a possible D gene (5 bases). V was shortened by 4 bases and J by 2 bases, with 8 bases between the two germline ends. Per the germline V gene, CDR1 is SEHNR and CDR2 is FQNEAQ (reference sequence). This CDR3 is 13 amino acids long. In DNA, the CDR3 is TGTGCCAGCAGCTCAGGGCCGAACTATGGCTACACCTTC. Protein sequence: CASSSGPNYGYTF. Full variable domain (rest looked up from reference TRBV7-9 and TRBJ1-2): DTGVSQNPRHKITKRGQNVTFRCDPISEHNRLYWYRQTLGQGPEFLTYFQNEAQLEKSRLLSDRFSAERPKGSFSTLEIQRTEQGDSAMYLCASSSGPNYGYTFGSGTRLTVV.

DNA of the CDR3: TGTGCCAGTAGTTATATAGATCGCGAGCAGTACTTC. Translation: CASSYIDREQYF. This rearrangement joins TRBV19 to TRBJ2-7; no firm D call. Between the trimmed V and J ends, which lost 5 bases and 6 bases, there was a span of 11 bases. Germline V gene data show CDR1 as LNHDA and CDR2 as SQIVND (reference sequence). The CDR3 is 12 amino acids.

V and J are TRBV11-2 and TRBJ2-2, with 11 bases identical to TRBD1. The ends lost 1 base at V and 7 bases at J; junction bases unmatched: 5. The CDR3 totals 16 residues. The germline V gene encodes CDR1 SGHAT and CDR2 FQNNGV. CDR3 region: CASSLGTGGAGGELFF. The CDR3 DNA is TGTGCCAGCAGCTTAGGGACAGGGGGCGCGGGCGGGGAGCTGTTTTTT.

This clone has a handful of counts. The chain couples TRBV11-2 to TRBJ2-5, with 7 nucleotides matching TRBD2. Germline trimming cut 1 base from V and 5 bases from J; bases unmatched to any gene: 7. The CDR3 spans 15 residues. The germline gives CDR1 SGHAT, CDR2 FQNNGV. This CDR3 reads CASSLGAGVGETQYF. The CDR3 DNA reads as TGTGCCAGCAGCTTAGGGGCGGGAGTTGGGGAGACCCAGTACTTC.

The genes are TRBV6-5 and TRBJ2-3; 9 nucleotides align to TRBD2. Trimming took 4 bases from V and 2 from J; bases not matched to a gene: 7. The CDR3 length is 16 residues. Germline V gives CDR1 MNHEY, CDR2 SVGAGI. CDR3 loop: CASSSWRGGPTDTQYF. CDR3 in DNA: TGTGCCAGCAGTTCCTGGCGGGGGGGCCCCACAGATACGCAGTATTTT.

The J gene is TRBJ2-1, the V gene TRBV7-7; 7 bases align to TRBD1. With V trimmed by 2 bases and J by 0 bases, 1 base remained unmatched. The CDR3 loop spans 15 amino acids. Looked up from germline, CDR1 is SSHAT and CDR2 is FNYEAQ (reference sequence). CDR3 amino acids: CASSLTGASYNEQFF. The CDR3 DNA follows: TGTGCCAGCAGCTTAACAGGGGCCTCCTACAATGAGCAGTTCTTC.

This CDR3 is CASSFFSRGALKNIQYF. DNA of the CDR3: TGTGCCAGCAGTTTTTTTAGCAGGGGCGCCCTAAAAAACATTCAGTACTTC. This chain links TRBV28 with TRBJ2-4; TRBD1 might be the D (6 bases). Germline V gives CDR1 MDHEN, CDR2 SYDVKM. The CDR3 is 17 amino acids. V shed 3 bases and J shed 4 bases, with 19 bases lying between them.

V usage is TRBV27 and J usage is TRBJ2-2, with 14 bases identical to TRBD2. CDR3 size: 20 residues. With 6 bases clipped from V and 2 bases from J, the junction kept 14 bases outside the gene matches. Germline V gene data show CDR1 as MNHEY and CDR2 as SMNVEV (reference sequence). CDR3 sequence (DNA): TGTGCCAGCAGCGCACCCGGGACTAGCGGGAGAGGGGGAAACACCGGGGAGCTGTTTTTT. The encoded protein is CASSAPGTSGRGGNTGELFF.

The CDR3 spells CATEREGNTDTQYF. CDR3 DNA sequence: TGTGCCACCGAGCGGGAGGGGAACACAGATACGCAGTATTTT. The chain has TRBV24-1 and TRBJ2-3; 10 bases align to TRBD2. V lost 9 bases to trimming and J lost 2 bases; unmatched junction nucleotides: 4. The CDR3 sequence is 14 residues long. Germline CDR1 reads KGHDR; CDR2 reads SFDVKD.

V usage is TRBV19 and J usage is TRBJ1-1; D unclear. The CDR3 runs 12 residues. Germline V lookup: CDR1 LNHDA, CDR2 SQIVND (reference sequence). V lost 0 bases and J lost 6, with 5 bases in between. The CDR3 coding sequence is TGTGCCAGTAGTATAGATCCTCCTGAAGCTTTCTTT. It translates to CASSIDPPEAFF.

This clone was counted a few times. V and J are TRBV2 and TRBJ1-1, with D unresolved. The CDR3 runs 13 residues. In germline, CDR1 is SNHLY, CDR2 FYNNEI. Trimming took off 5 bases at V and 1 base at J, with 8 bases between the two ends. CDR3 sequence: CASSRRENTEAFF. In DNA, the CDR3 is TGTGCCAGCAGTAGACGGGAGAACACTGAAGCTTTCTTT.

V gene TRBV21-1 combines with J gene TRBJ2-5; the D call in the table, TRBD2, was not verified against the DNA. TRBV21-1 is noted as a pseudogene. The CDR3 has 15 residues. The DNA for the CDR3 is TGTGCCAGCAGCGAACTAGCGGGAGTCATGCAGACCCAGTACTTC. This encodes CASSELAGVMQTQYF.

The chain employs TRBV5-1 and TRBJ1-1; tentative D call: TRBD1 (6 bases). The CDR3 totals 17 residues. The ends were cut back, 0 bases at V and 0 bases at J, with 15 bases in the middle. Per the germline V gene, CDR1 is SGHRS and CDR2 is YFSETQ. The CDR3 bases are TGCGCCAGCAGCTTGGGTCAGGGGAACATGATGAACACTGAAGCTTTCTTT. It yields the protein CASSLGQGNMMNTEAFF. Based on the CDR3 plus reference TRBV5-1 and TRBJ1-1, the full variable domain is KAGVTQTPRYLIKTRGQQVTLSCSPISGHRSVSWYQQTPGQGLQFLFEYFSETQRNKGNFPGRFSGRQFSNSRSEMNVSTLELGDSALYLCASSLGQGNMMNTEAFFGQGTRLTVV.

The rearrangement uses TRBV18 and TRBJ1-1; D gene unclear. Trimming removed 5 bases at V and 2 bases at J, with 15 bases between. The CDR3 consists of 15 residues. From germline, CDR1 is KGHSH and CDR2 LQKENI. The CDR3 DNA reads TGTGCCAGCTCATCGGGAGTATCGGGAAACACTGAAGCTTTCTTT. This gives the protein CASSSGVSGNTEAFF.

CDR3 sequence reads: CASSGKQGNDDEKLFF. Written as DNA, the CDR3 is TGTGCCAGCAGCGGAAAACAGGGGAACGATGATGAAAAACTGTTTTTT. The gene calls are TRBV9 and TRBJ1-4; the match to TRBD1 covers 7 bases. V was pared by 3 bases and J by 6 bases, with 11 bases of the junction left unmatched. CDR1 SGDLS and CDR2 YYNGEE come from the germline V gene. This CDR3 has 16 residues.

The J gene is TRBJ1-2, the V gene TRBV20-1; D is ambiguous. The V end was cut by 5 bases, the J end by 8 bases, with 12 bases between. This CDR3 spans 11 amino acids. Germline-derived CDR1 and CDR2 are DFQATT and SNEGSKA (reference sequence). In DNA, the CDR3 is TGCAGTGCTTCCCATCTACACGGCTACACCTTC. It yields the protein CSASHLHGYTF.

The sample holds many counts of this clone. V gene TRBV6-1 combines with J gene TRBJ1-1; D not certain. The germline gives CDR1 MNHNS, CDR2 SASEGT. The V end was cut by 3 bases, the J end by 2 bases, with 7 bases between. The CDR3 is 13 amino acids. In nucleotides, the CDR3 is TGTGCCAGCAGTGATAGCGACAACACTGAAGCTTTCTTT. This gives the protein CASSDSDNTEAFF.

The V call is TRBV28, the J call TRBJ2-7, with D possibly matching TRBD2 (5 bases). This CDR3 is built from 11 residues. The V and J ends lost 6 bases and 6 bases respectively, with 9 bases between them. The germline V gene has CDR1 MDHEN and CDR2 SYDVKM. The CDR3 region has the DNA TGTGCCAGCAGACTAGGCGGCGAGCAGTACTTC. Translation: CASRLGGEQYF.

This clone came up once. The gene calls are TRBV5-1 and TRBJ1-1; D is uncertain. The CDR3 loop spans 14 amino acids. The V end was cut by 4 bases, the J end by 0 bases, with 10 bases between. The V gene's germline CDR1 is SGHRS and CDR2 YFSETQ. CDR3 in amino acids: CASSIQPMNTEAFF. CDR3 nucleotides: TGCGCCAGCAGCATACAGCCTATGAACACTGAAGCTTTCTTT.

The V and J genes are TRBV25-1 and TRBJ1-1; D remains unclear. CDR1 MGHDK and CDR2 SYGVNS come from the germline V gene. CDR3 length equals 14 residues. Trimming shortened V by 7 bases and J by 3 bases, and 15 bases separated the two germline ends. CDR3 in amino acids: CASNRGGRDTEAFF. The CDR3, as DNA: TGTGCCAGCAACCGAGGAGGTCGGGACACTGAAGCTTTCTTT.

The chain has TRBV11-3 and TRBJ2-7, with a possible D match to TRBD2 (6 bases). Germline loops: CDR1 SGHNT, CDR2 YENEEA. The CDR3 contains 13 residues. Deletions cut 5 bases from V and 4 bases from J, with 12 bases between. Here the CDR3 reads CASSTGGDYEQYF. In DNA form, the CDR3 reads TGTGCCAGCAGCACCGGCGGGGATTACGAGCAGTACTTC.

The chain couples TRBV19 to TRBJ2-7, with D perhaps matching TRBD1 (6 bases). CDR1 is LNHDA, CDR2 SQIVND, per germline (reference sequence). This CDR3 contains 13 residues. Deletions cut 3 bases from V and 5 bases from J, with 11 bases between. The CDR3 DNA sequence: TGTGCCAGTAGTATCGGGCAGGGGAACGAGCAGTACTTC. As protein: CASSIGQGNEQYF. The whole variable domain, filled in from reference TRBV19 and TRBJ2-7, reads DGGITQSPKYLFRKEGQNVTLSCEQNLNHDAMYWYRQDPGQGLRLIYYSQIVNDFQKGDIAEGYSVSREKKESFPLTVTSAQKNPTAFYLCASSIGQGNEQYFGPGTRLTVT.

A single count supports this clone. V and J are TRBV18 and TRBJ2-1, with a weak D call TRBD1 (7 bases). The V gene's germline CDR1 is KGHSH and CDR2 LQKENI. The CDR3 runs 15 residues. V lost 6 bases, J lost 5 bases, and 17 bases lay in between. The CDR3 is CASSYGGTANNEQFF. The CDR3 DNA follows: TGTGCCAGCTCCTATGGGGGGACAGCGAACAATGAGCAGTTCTTC. Together with reference TRBV18 and TRBJ2-1, the CDR3 gives the full variable domain: NAGVMQNPRHLVRRRGQEARLRCSPMKGHSHVYWYRQLPEEGLKFMVYLQKENIIDESGMPKERFSAEFPKEGPSILRIQQVVRGDSAAYFCASSYGGTANNEQFFGPGTRLTVL.

The rearrangement joins TRBV28 to TRBJ1-5; possibly TRBD1 for D (6 bases). V shed 4 bases and J shed 7 bases, with 17 bases lying between them. Germline-derived CDR1 and CDR2 are MDHEN and SYDVKM. This CDR3 region has 15 residues. Written as DNA, the CDR3 is TGTGCCAGCAGTTCCAGGGGCGGGGGGCGGCAGCCCCAGCATTTT. Translated, it gives CASSSRGGGRQPQHF.

This rearrangement joins TRBV10-2 to TRBJ2-5; possible D gene TRBD2, 6 bases. The CDR3 runs 11 residues. Between the trimmed V and J ends, which lost 11 bases and 7 bases, there was a span of 14 bases. CDR1 is WSHSY, CDR2 SAAADI, per germline. The CDR3 sequence: CASGVGGTQYF. CDR3 coding DNA: TGCGCCTCGGGAGTCGGAGGGACCCAGTACTTC.

The V call is TRBV3-1 (or the pseudogene TRBV3-2), the J call TRBJ1-2, with D unclear. The germline gives CDR1 LGHDT, CDR2 YNNKEL (reference sequence). The CDR3 length is 13 residues. V was trimmed by 1 base and J by 2 bases, leaving 5 bases between them. CDR3: CASSQVSNYGYTF. The CDR3, as DNA: TGTGCCAGCAGCCAAGTCTCGAACTATGGCTACACCTTC.

The rearrangement links TRBV7-9 to TRBJ1-2; 8 nucleotides line up with TRBD1. Trimming cost V 2 bases and J 6 bases; bases outside gene matches: 14. Germline V gene lookup returns CDR1 SEHNR and CDR2 FQNEAQ (reference sequence). The length of the CDR3 is 17 residues. For the CDR3, the DNA is TGTGCCAGCAGCTTAATTAGGACAGGGTCGACGAGTGATGGCTACACCTTC. Its translation: CASSLIRTGSTSDGYTF.

The chain links TRBV7-2 to TRBJ2-3, with no clear D. The CDR3 covers 14 residues. V was clipped by 5 bases and J by 1 base, with 10 bases between them. The germline gives CDR1 SGHTA, CDR2 FQGNSA. CDR3 residues: CASSAPGRTDTQYF. The CDR3 DNA reads TGTGCCAGCAGCGCCCCGGGCCGCACAGATACGCAGTATTTT.

The genes are TRBV7-3 and TRBJ1-2; D not certain. The V end was cut by 5 bases, the J end by 5 bases, with 12 bases between. This CDR3 contains 13 residues. Germline loops: CDR1 SGHTA, CDR2 FQGTGA. DNA of the CDR3: TGTGCCAGCAGCGGAAGAGAGGGATATGGCTACACCTTC. Protein product: CASSGREGYGYTF.